A selection of T cell receptor beta chains follows, all from one sample in a study of cytomegalovirus exposure and HLA in healthy donors. Clones were sequenced by immunoSEQ multiplex PCR, and TCRdb holds only the in-frame ones, with some missing. The sample records approximately 110,000 clones, about 60% being singletons. The specimen was PBMCs. Receptor source: a woman aged 25 to 39 in good health and CMV-seronegative. Each CDR3 is given with its conserved first and last residue. Fields, in order: V gene, J gene, clone size, D gene, CDR3 protein, CDR3 DNA. D genes are given only for firm matches. Expanded clones get a size class; other rows say once, few or many, or leave the size out.

>TRBV13|TRBJ2-3|-|-
CASSGRLFSPDTQYF
TGTGCCAGCAGCGGTAGACTCTTCTCTCCAGATACGCAGTATTTT
>TRBV27|TRBJ1-5|-|-
CASSSGMNQPQHF
TGTGCCAGCAGTTCCGGGATGAATCAGCCCCAGCATTTT
>TRBV12-5|TRBJ1-1|-|TRBD1
CASGTGGNGGEAFF
TGTGCTAGTGGGACAGGGGGCAACGGGGGTGAAGCTTTCTTT
>TRBV29-1|TRBJ2-7|-|TRBD2
CSVEGTSGPTYEQYF
TGCAGCGTTGAAGGGACTAGCGGCCCCACCTACGAGCAGTACTTC
>TRBV5-1|TRBJ2-5|-|TRBD2
CASSFSGRAGETQYF
TGCGCCAGCAGCTTTAGCGGGAGGGCCGGGGAGACCCAGTACTTC
>TRBV7-9|TRBJ1-1|-|-
CASSPHGGAAFF
TGTGCCAGCAGCCCACACGGTGGGGCAGCTTTCTTT
>TRBV4-3|TRBJ1-1|-|TRBD1
CASSQDRQGIEAFF
TGCGCCAGCAGCCAAGATAGACAGGGTATTGAAGCTTTCTTT
>TRBV6-1|TRBJ1-5|-|-
CASSRQGTGNQPQHF
TGTGCCAGCAGTCGGCAGGGGACGGGCAATCAGCCCCAGCATTTT
>TRBV14|TRBJ2-5|-|-
CASSPQRTYQETQYF
TGTGCCAGCAGCCCCCAGCGCACATACCAAGAGACCCAGTACTTC
>TRBV27|TRBJ2-1|-|TRBD2
CASSSAGRLYNEQFF
TGTGCCAGCAGTTCAGCGGGACGGTTATACAATGAGCAGTTCTTC
>TRBV29-1|TRBJ2-2|-|-
CSVQGTGELFF
TGCAGCGTACAGGGTACCGGGGAGCTGTTTTTT
>TRBV14|TRBJ2-2|-|-
CASRQGWRTGELFF
TGTGCCAGCAGACAGGGTTGGCGCACCGGGGAGCTGTTTTTT
>TRBV18|TRBJ2-3|-|-
CASSRLQGRTDTQYF
TGTGCCAGCTCGCGGCTCCAGGGCCGCACAGATACGCAGTATTTT
>TRBV30|TRBJ1-1|-|-
CASQRAKLTEAFF
TGTGCCTCGCAGAGGGCTAAGCTCACTGAAGCTTTCTTT
>TRBV6-5|TRBJ1-2|few|TRBD1
CASSYDGQGNYGYTF
TGTGCCAGCAGTTACGACGGACAGGGAAACTATGGCTACACCTTC
>TRBV7-8|TRBJ2-7|-|TRBD2
CASSRLATYEQYF
TGTGCCAGCAGCCGACTAGCGACCTACGAGCAGTACTTC
>TRBV6-1|TRBJ2-2|-|-
CASSEQGTGELFF
TGTGCCAGCAGTGAACAGGGCACCGGGGAGCTGTTTTTT
>TRBV10-3|TRBJ2-7|-|TRBD2
CAISEGLGTSGRAVQYF
TGTGCCATCAGCGAGGGTCTTGGGACTAGCGGGAGGGCAGTGCAGTACTTC
>TRBV30|TRBJ2-3|-|-
CASTQGAYSTDTQYF
TGTGCCTCCACCCAAGGGGCCTATAGCACAGATACGCAGTATTTT
>TRBV7-9|TRBJ2-7|-|-
CASSHPVAGQGSYEQYF
TGTGCCAGCAGTCACCCGGTCGCAGGGCAGGGAAGCTACGAGCAGTACTTC
>TRBV19|TRBJ2-4|-|-
CASSIFGERDIQYF
TGTGCCAGTAGTATTTTTGGGGAGAGGGACATTCAGTACTTC
>TRBV5-4|TRBJ1-2|-|-
CASSRGIESNYGYTF
TGTGCCAGCAGCCGGGGGATAGAATCTAACTATGGCTACACCTTC
>TRBV7-9|TRBJ1-2|few|TRBD1
CASSDRVNYGYTF
TGTGCCAGCAGCGACAGGGTCAACTATGGCTACACCTTC
>TRBV5-8|TRBJ2-5|-|TRBD1
CASTRDRGRSVTQYF
TGTGCCAGCACCAGGGACAGGGGGAGAAGTGTGACCCAGTACTTC
>TRBV6-5|TRBJ2-1|-|TRBD2
CASSTSGRGNEQFF
TGTGCCAGCTCCACTAGCGGGAGGGGGAATGAGCAGTTCTTC
>TRBV14|TRBJ1-1|once|-
CASSQDSEAFF
TGTGCCAGCAGCCAAGACAGTGAAGCTTTCTTT
>TRBV27|TRBJ2-7|few|TRBD1
CASSLSPGTGVHEQYF
TGTGCCAGCAGTTTATCCCCCGGGACAGGGGTCCACGAGCAGTACTTC
>TRBV5-8|TRBJ2-1|-|-
CASSLGPGWNEQFF
TGTGCCAGCAGCTTGGGACCGGGTTGGAATGAGCAGTTCTTC
>TRBV18|TRBJ2-7|few|-
CASSPTTGPLEYF
TGTGCCAGCTCACCGACGACAGGCCCCTTGGAGTACTTC
>TRBV5-6|TRBJ2-1|-|-
CASSRGLTSYNEQFF
TGTGCCAGCAGCAGGGGACTGACCTCCTACAATGAGCAGTTCTTC
>TRBV6-1|TRBJ2-7|-|TRBD2
CASSASGTSSYEQYF
TGTGCCAGCAGCGCATCCGGGACTAGCTCTTACGAGCAGTACTTC
>TRBV9|TRBJ1-5|-|TRBD1
CASSTGGGNQPQHF
TGTGCCAGCAGTACAGGGGGGGGCAATCAGCCCCAGCATTTT
>TRBV29-1|TRBJ2-1|-|TRBD2
CSVEGTSGSSYNEQFF
TGCAGCGTTGAAGGGACCAGCGGGAGCTCCTACAATGAGCAGTTCTTC
>TRBV11-2|TRBJ2-5|-|-
CASSTRRLGGAHQETQYF
TGTGCCAGCAGCACTCGTAGGCTGGGGGGGGCCCACCAAGAGACCCAGTACTTC
>TRBV7-2|TRBJ2-1|-|TRBD2
CASSLRLAGAQYNEQFF
TGTGCCAGCAGCTTACGGCTAGCGGGAGCCCAGTACAATGAGCAGTTCTTC
>TRBV7-9|TRBJ1-3|few|TRBD1
CASSLVGRGNGNTIYF
TGTGCCAGCAGCTTAGTTGGCAGGGGGAATGGAAACACCATATATTTT
>TRBV6-1|TRBJ1-5|-|TRBD1
CASSEYQGDNQPQHF
TGTGCCAGCAGTGAATACCAGGGGGACAATCAGCCCCAGCATTTT